The rows below give T cell receptor beta chains drawn from one sample of a study of T-cell memory formation after mild COVID-19. One entry per CDR3 protein results from TCRdb running MiXCR on the 5' RACE reads. The table includes 350,000 to 550,000 distinct CDR3 sequences, roughly 18% detected once. Input material: PBMCs or a T cell subset sorted from them (not recorded which). The receptors stem from a man aged 18-30 years who had mild COVID-19 (a few samples of this study predate the infection). Cell type and time point are not known. CDR3s include the opening cysteine and the closing phenylalanine or tryptophan. A D gene is named only where the DNA matches it firmly. Some rows have no size entry. The others give once, few or many, or a class for an expanded clone.

CASSSRAGGVREQYF TGCGCCAGCAGCTCGCGCGCAGGGGGGGTACGCGAGCAGTACTTC - - TRBV5-1 15 TRBJ2-7
CASSRLAGVAKNIQYF TGCGCCAGCAGCCGTCTAGCGGGGGTAGCCAAAAACATTCAGTACTTC few TRBD2 TRBV4-1 16 TRBJ2-4
CASSGGQPNEKLFF TGTGCCAGCAGTGGGGGACAGCCTAATGAAAAACTGTTTTTT - TRBD1 TRBV2 14 TRBJ1-4
CSARGPGRNYGYTF TGCAGTGCGAGAGGGCCAGGGAGAAACTATGGCTACACCTTC few - TRBV20-1 14 TRBJ1-2
CSARTGAAGGPQHF TGCAGTGCTAGAACCGGAGCGGCGGGCGGGCCCCAGCATTTT few - TRBV20-1 14 TRBJ1-5
CASWAGHPIYNEQFF TGTGCCAGCTGGGCGGGACACCCGATCTACAATGAGCAGTTCTTC - - TRBV28 15 TRBJ2-1
CASSQDRGTATNEKLFF TGCGCCAGCAGCCAAGATAGAGGGACAGCAACTAATGAAAAACTGTTTTTT few TRBD1 TRBV4-1 17 TRBJ1-4
CASSLAGGAVDTQYF TGTGCCAGCAGCTTAGCGGGGGGGGCCGTAGATACGCAGTATTTT - - TRBV7-6 15 TRBJ2-3
CSAGVSGGRGYTF TGCAGCGCCGGAGTTAGCGGGGGCAGAGGCTACACCTTC - - TRBV29-1 13 TRBJ1-2
CASRRTGGLRTQYF TGTGCCAGCCGACGGACAGGGGGCTTGCGCACCCAGTACTTC - TRBD1 TRBV27 14 TRBJ2-5
CASSLRTGTYGYTF TGCGCCAGCAGCTTGAGAACCGGTACCTATGGCTACACCTTC - - TRBV5-1 14 TRBJ1-2
CASSDRATNTEAFF TGCGCCAGCAGTGATCGGGCGACGAACACTGAAGCTTTCTTT - - TRBV10-2 14 TRBJ1-1
CASSSETVRNQPQHF TGTGCCAGCAGCTCTGAGACGGTACGCAATCAGCCCCAGCATTTT few - TRBV7-9 15 TRBJ1-5
CASSPGQGAWSPLHF TGTGCCAGCAGCCCTGGACAGGGGGCTTGGTCACCCCTCCACTTT - TRBD1 TRBV7-6 15 TRBJ1-6
CASSFRGSNEQFF TGTGCCAGCAGCTTTCGCGGGAGTAATGAGCAGTTCTTC many TRBD2 TRBV7-2 13 TRBJ2-1
CAWALSGNTIYF TGTGCCTGGGCCCTCTCTGGAAACACCATATATTTT few - TRBV30 12 TRBJ1-3
CASRSSGTSGGAMDEQYF TGCGCCAGCAGATCGTCCGGGACTAGCGGGGGGGCCATGGACGAGCAGTACTTC few TRBD2 TRBV5-1 18 TRBJ2-7
CASTGREWGNQPQHF TGTGCCAGCACGGGCAGGGAATGGGGCAATCAGCCCCAGCATTTT few - TRBV6-2/TRBV6-3 15 TRBJ1-5
CAPRGHRNTEAFF TGTGCCCCCCGGGGGCACAGGAACACTGAAGCTTTCTTT - - TRBV25-1 13 TRBJ1-1
CASTFGPANYGYTF TGTGCCAGCACCTTCGGTCCAGCTAACTATGGCTACACCTTC - - TRBV11-2 14 TRBJ1-2
CASGTGNYRGSQPQHF TGTGCCAGCGGCACCGGAAACTACAGGGGGAGTCAGCCCCAGCATTTT - TRBD1 TRBV2 16 TRBJ1-5
CASIPGQGLSGANVLTF TGTGCCAGCATTCCGGGACAGGGTTTGTCTGGGGCCAACGTCCTGACTTTC few TRBD1 TRBV12-3/TRBV12-4 17 TRBJ2-6
CASSLDVEGSPYGYTF TGTGCCAGCAGCTTAGATGTTGAGGGGTCCCCATATGGCTACACCTTC once - TRBV13 16 TRBJ1-2
CAIRDSPGEGYTF TGTGCCATCAGGGACTCTCCAGGCGAAGGCTACACCTTC - - TRBV10-3 13 TRBJ1-2
CAWSVRDPGANVLTF TGTGCCTGGAGTGTAAGGGACCCTGGGGCCAACGTCCTGACTTTC few - TRBV30 15 TRBJ2-6
CASTYGLFNEQFF TGTGCCAGCACCTACGGGTTGTTCAATGAGCAGTTCTTC - - TRBV6-2/TRBV6-3 13 TRBJ2-1
CASSSIPGGAGTGELFF TGTGCCAGCAGTTCAATCCCCGGGGGGGCCGGGACCGGGGAGCTGTTTTTT - TRBD2 TRBV27 17 TRBJ2-2
CASSLGQNSPEQFF TGTGCCAGCAGCTTAGGGCAAAACTCCCCTGAGCAGTTCTTC - - TRBV7-3 14 TRBJ2-1
CASSPIPGGETQYF TGCGCCAGCAGCCCAATCCCAGGGGGAGAGACCCAGTACTTC - TRBD1 TRBV5-1 14 TRBJ2-5
CATGAFDGNTGELFF TGTGCCACCGGGGCGTTTGACGGAAACACCGGGGAGCTGTTTTTT many - TRBV24-1 15 TRBJ2-2
CSAKADRGDTEAFF TGCAGTGCTAAAGCGGACAGGGGGGACACTGAAGCTTTCTTT few TRBD1 TRBV20-1 14 TRBJ1-1
CASSPEAGSLGQFF TGTGCCAGCTCACCAGAGGCAGGGTCGTTGGGGCAGTTCTTC - - TRBV18 14 TRBJ2-1
CASRDGLASGTDTQYF TGTGCCAGCAGGGACGGACTAGCGAGCGGCACAGATACGCAGTATTTT few TRBD2 TRBV2 16 TRBJ2-3
CASSVGTGFTGELFF TGTGCCAGCAGCGTAGGGACAGGGTTCACCGGGGAGCTGTTTTTT few TRBD1 TRBV9 15 TRBJ2-2
CSARDPRTGRNTEAFF TGCAGTGCTAGAGATCCCCGGACAGGGAGGAACACTGAAGCTTTCTTT - TRBD1 TRBV20-1 16 TRBJ1-1
CASSLKQGITEAFF TGCGCCAGCAGCTTGAAACAGGGTATCACTGAAGCTTTCTTT - - TRBV5-1 14 TRBJ1-1
CASSSSSVTQYF TGTGCCAGCAGCTCCTCTAGCGTTACGCAGTATTTT many - TRBV5-6 12 TRBJ2-3